This TCR beta chain was identified during a study of identical twins. The germline CDR1 and CDR2 sequences are MGHRA and YSYEKL. This CDR3 has 15 amino acids. Trimming left V 1 base short and J 1 base short, with 10 bases between. This clonotype occurred a few times. MiXCR, run by TCRdb on the 5' RACE reads, gives a single entry per CDR3 protein. The sample carries 250,000 to 350,000 distinct CDR3 sequences, more than 8% recorded once. The data also belong to a second study, concerning yellow fever vaccine responses in identical twins.

The chain links TRBV4-1 to TRBJ1-1, with unresolved D. Sequencing used CD8+ T cells sorted from blood. This TCR was sampled from a woman between 18 and 29 years old in good health. CDR3 sequence reads: CASSQVSFENTEAFF. The CDR3 DNA is TGCGCCAGCAGCCAAGTTTCCTTCGAGAACACTGAAGCTTTCTTT.